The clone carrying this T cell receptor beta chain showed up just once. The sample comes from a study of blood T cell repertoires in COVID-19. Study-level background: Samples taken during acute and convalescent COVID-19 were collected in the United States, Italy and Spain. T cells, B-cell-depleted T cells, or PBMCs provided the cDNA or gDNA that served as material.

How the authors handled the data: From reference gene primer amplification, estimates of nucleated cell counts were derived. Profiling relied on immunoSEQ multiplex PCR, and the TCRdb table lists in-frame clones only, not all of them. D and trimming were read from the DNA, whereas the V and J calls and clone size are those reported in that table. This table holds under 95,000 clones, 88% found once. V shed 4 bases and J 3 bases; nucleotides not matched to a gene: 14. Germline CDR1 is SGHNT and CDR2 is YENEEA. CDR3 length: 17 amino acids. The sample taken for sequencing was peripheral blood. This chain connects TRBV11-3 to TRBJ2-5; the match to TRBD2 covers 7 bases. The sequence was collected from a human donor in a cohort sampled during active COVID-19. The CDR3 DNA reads TGTGCCAGCAGCTGGAGCAGCGACGGACTAGGCAAAGAGACCCAGTACTTC. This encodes CASSWSSDGLGKETQYF.